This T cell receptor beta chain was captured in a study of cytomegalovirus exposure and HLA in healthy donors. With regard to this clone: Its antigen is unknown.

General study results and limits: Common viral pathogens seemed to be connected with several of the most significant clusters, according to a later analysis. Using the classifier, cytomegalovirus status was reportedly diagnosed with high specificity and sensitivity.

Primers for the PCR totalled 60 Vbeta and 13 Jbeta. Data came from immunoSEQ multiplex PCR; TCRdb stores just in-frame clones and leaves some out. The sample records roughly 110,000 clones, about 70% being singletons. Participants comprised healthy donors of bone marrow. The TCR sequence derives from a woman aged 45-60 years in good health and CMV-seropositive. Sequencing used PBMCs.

The CDR3 is CASSVLANTGELFF. The DNA of the CDR3 is TGTGCCAGCAGCGTACTCGCGAACACCGGGGAGCTGTTTTTT. V is TRBV7-7 and J is TRBJ2-2; D unclear. Germline CDR1 SSHAT, CDR2 FNYEAQ (reference sequence). Trimming stripped 5 bases from V and 0 bases from J, with 7 bases between. The CDR3 sequence is 14 residues long.